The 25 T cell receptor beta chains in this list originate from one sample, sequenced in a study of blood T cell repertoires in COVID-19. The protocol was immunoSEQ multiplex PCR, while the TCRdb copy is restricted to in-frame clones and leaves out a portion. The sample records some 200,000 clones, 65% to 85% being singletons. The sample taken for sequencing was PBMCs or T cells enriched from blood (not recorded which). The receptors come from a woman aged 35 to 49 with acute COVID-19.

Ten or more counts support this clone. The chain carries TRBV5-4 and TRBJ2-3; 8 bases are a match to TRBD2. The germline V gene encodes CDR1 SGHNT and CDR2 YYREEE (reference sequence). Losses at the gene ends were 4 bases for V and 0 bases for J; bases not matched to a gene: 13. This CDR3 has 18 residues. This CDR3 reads CASSGPLLAGSSTDTQYF. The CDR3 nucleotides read TGTGCCAGCAGCGGGCCCCTTTTAGCGGGAAGTAGCACAGATACGCAGTATTTT.

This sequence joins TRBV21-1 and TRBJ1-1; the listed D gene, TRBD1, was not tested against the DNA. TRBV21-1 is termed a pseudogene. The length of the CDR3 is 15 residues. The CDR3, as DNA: TGTGCCAGCAGCTCAAACCAAACATTGAACACTGAAGCTTTCTTT. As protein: CASSSNQTLNTEAFF.

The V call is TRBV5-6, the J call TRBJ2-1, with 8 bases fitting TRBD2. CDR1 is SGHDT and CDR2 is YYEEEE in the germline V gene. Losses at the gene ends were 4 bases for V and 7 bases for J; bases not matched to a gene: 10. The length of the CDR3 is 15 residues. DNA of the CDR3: TGTGCCAGCAGCCCTCGGGGAGCGGGGGAAAATGAGCAGTTCTTC. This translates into CASSPRGAGENEQFF.

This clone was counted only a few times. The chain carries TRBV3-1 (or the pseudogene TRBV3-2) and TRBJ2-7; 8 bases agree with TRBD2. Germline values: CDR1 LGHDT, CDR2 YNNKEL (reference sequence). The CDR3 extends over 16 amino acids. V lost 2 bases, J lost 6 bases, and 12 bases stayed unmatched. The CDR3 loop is CASSQTSGLDASEQYF. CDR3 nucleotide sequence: TGTGCCAGCAGCCAAACGTCGGGACTAGACGCCTCCGAGCAGTACTTC.

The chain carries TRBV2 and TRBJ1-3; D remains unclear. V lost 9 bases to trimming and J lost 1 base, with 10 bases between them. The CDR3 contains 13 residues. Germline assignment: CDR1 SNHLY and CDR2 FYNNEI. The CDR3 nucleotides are TGTGCCAGTTGTATTTCGTCTGGAAACACCATATATTTT. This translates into CASCISSGNTIYF.

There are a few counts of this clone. For the CDR3, the DNA is TGTGCCAGCAGTTTAGGCAGGGGGCTCTCAGATACGCAGTATTTT. Translation: CASSLGRGLSDTQYF. V usage is TRBV27 and J usage is TRBJ2-3; 8 bases align to TRBD1. With 2 bases clipped from V and 4 bases from J, the junction kept 5 bases outside the gene matches. CDR3 size: 15 residues. The germline V gene encodes CDR1 MNHEY and CDR2 SMNVEV (reference sequence).

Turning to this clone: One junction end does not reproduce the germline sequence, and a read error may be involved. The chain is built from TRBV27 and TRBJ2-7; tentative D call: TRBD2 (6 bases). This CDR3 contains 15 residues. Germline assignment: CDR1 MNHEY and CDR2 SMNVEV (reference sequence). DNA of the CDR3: TGTGCCAGCAGTTTAGGTGGGGGGTCCTCCCACGAGCAGTACTTC. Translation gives CASSLGGGSSHEQYF.

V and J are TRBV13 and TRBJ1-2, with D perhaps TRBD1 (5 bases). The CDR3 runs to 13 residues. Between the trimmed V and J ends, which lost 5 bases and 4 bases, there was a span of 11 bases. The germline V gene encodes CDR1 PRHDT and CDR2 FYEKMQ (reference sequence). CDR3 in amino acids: CASSPKQGYGYTF. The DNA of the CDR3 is TGTGCCAGCAGCCCAAAGCAGGGCTATGGCTACACCTTC.

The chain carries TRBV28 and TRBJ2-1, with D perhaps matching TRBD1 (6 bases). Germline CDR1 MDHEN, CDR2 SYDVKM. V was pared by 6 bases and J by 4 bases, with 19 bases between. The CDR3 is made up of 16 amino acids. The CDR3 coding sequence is TGTGCCAGCAGGCAGCTTACAGGGCGCCTGTACAATGAGCAGTTCTTC. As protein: CASRQLTGRLYNEQFF.

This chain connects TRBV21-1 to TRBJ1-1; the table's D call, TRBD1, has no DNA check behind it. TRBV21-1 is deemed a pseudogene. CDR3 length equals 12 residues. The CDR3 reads CASSSRGTEAFF. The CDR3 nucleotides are TGTGCCAGCAGTTCAAGGGGTACTGAAGCTTTCTTT.

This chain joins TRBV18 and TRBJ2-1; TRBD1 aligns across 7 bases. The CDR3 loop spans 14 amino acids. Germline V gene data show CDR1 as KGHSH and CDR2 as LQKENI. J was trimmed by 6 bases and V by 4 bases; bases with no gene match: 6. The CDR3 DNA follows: TGTGCCAGCTCACAAGACAGGGTACGCAATGAGCAGTTCTTC. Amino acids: CASSQDRVRNEQFF.

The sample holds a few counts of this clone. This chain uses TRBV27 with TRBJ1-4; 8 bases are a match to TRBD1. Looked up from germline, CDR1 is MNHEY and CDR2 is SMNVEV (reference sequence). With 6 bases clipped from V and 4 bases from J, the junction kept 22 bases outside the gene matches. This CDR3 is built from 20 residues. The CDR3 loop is CASRRQGPSNQRRHNEKLFF. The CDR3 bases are TGTGCCAGCAGGAGACAGGGGCCGAGCAATCAAAGACGACATAATGAAAAACTGTTTTTT.

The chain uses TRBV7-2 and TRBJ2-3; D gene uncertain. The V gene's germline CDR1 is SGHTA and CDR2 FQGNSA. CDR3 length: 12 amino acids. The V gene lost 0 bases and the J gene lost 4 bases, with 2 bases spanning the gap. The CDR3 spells CASSLASDTQYF. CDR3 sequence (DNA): TGTGCCAGCAGCTTAGCCTCAGATACGCAGTATTTT.

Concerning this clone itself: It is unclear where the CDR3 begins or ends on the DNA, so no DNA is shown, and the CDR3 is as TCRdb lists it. The CDR3 spells CASSLEGVWTQIRSILAHTQYF. The chain couples TRBV5-1 to TRBJ2-3; the DNA was not compared with TRBD1, the D call given in the table. Termini included, the CDR3 measures 22 amino acids. CDR1 and CDR2 (germline): SGHRS, YFSETQ.

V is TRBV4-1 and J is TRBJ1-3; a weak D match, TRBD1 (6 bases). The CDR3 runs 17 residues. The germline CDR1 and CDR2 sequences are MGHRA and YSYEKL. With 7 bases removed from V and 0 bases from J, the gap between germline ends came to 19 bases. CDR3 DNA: TGCGCCAGCACCCCAGATAAGGGGGTCCGCTCTGGAAACACCATATATTTT. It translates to CASTPDKGVRSGNTIYF.

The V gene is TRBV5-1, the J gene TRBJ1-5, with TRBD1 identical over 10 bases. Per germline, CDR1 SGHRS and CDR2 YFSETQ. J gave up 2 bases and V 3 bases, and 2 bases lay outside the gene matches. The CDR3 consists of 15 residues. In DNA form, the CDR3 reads TGCGCCAGCAGCTATGGGACAGGGGGCAATCAGCCCCAGCATTTT. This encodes CASSYGTGGNQPQHF.

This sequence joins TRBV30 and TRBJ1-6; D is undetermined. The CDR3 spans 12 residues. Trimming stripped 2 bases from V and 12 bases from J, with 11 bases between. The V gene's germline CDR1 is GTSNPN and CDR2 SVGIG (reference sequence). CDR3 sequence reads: CAWSRSVGPLHF. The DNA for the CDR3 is TGTGCCTGGAGTCGGAGCGTCGGACCCCTCCACTTT.

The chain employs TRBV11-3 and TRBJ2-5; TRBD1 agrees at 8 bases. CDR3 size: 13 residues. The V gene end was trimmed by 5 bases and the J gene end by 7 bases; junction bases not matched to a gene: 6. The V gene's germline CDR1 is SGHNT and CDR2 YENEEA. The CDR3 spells CASSPLGTGTQYF. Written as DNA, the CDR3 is TGTGCCAGCAGCCCACTCGGGACAGGGACCCAGTACTTC.

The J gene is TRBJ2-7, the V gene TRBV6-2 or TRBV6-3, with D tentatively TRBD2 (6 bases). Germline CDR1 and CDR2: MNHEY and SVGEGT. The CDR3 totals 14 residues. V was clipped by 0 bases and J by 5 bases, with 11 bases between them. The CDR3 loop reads CASSYSGGVDEQYF. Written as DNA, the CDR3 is TGTGCCAGCAGTTACTCCGGGGGAGTCGACGAGCAGTACTTC.

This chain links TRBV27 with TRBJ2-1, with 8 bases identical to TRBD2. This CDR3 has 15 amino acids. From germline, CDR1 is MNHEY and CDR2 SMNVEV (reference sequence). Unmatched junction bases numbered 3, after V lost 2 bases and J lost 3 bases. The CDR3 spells CASSLSGSVYNEQFF. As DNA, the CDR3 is TGTGCCAGCAGTTTAAGCGGGAGTGTCTACAATGAGCAGTTCTTC.

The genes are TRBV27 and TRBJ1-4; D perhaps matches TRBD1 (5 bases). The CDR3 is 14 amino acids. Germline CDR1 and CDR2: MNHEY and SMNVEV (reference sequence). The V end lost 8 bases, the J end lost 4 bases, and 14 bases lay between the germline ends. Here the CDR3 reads CASSRGGFNEKLFF. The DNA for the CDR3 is TGTGCCAGCTCGCGGGGGGGATTTAATGAAAAACTGTTTTTT.

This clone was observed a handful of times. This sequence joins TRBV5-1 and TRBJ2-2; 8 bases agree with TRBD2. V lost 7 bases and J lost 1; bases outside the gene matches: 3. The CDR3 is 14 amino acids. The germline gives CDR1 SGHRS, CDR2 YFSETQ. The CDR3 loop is CASAGGRNTGELFF. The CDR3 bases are TGCGCCAGCGCGGGGGGCAGGAACACCGGGGAGCTGTTTTTT.

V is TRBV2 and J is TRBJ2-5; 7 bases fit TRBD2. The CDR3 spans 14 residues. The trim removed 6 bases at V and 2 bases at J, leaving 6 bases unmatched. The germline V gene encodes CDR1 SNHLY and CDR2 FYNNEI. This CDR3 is CASRWMGGQETQYF. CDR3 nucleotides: TGTGCCAGCAGGTGGATGGGGGGGCAAGAGACCCAGTACTTC.

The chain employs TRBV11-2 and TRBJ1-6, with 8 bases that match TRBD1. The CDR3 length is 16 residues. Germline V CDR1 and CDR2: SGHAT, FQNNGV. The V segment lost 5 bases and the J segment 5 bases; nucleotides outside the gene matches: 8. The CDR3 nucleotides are TGTGCCAGCAGCCTAGGACAGGGAAAGAATAATTCACCCCTCCACTTT. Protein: CASSLGQGKNNSPLHF.

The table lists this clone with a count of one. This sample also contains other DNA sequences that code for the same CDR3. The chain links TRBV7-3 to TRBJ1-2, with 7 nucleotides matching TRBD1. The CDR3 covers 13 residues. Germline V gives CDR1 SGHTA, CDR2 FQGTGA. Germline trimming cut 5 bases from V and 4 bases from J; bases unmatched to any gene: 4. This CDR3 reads CASSQGQSYGYTF. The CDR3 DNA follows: TGTGCCAGCAGCCAGGGACAGAGCTATGGCTACACCTTC.